Listed here is a single T cell receptor beta chain. Its antigen is not known. Generated by immunoSEQ multiplex PCR, the TCRdb table keeps only in-frame clones and is missing some. The sample records tens of thousands of clones, 85% to 90% being singletons. The source of the sample is a study of lymphopenia after photon versus proton radiotherapy. Whole-study findings and limits: Proton therapy kept repertoires fairly stable, unlike photons, which gained effector/memory cells. Survival link was tested only in deceased patients; proton benefit remains a possibility. After the lymphocyte nadir, photon-treated repertoires showed oligoclonal expansion, especially of CD8+ Temra cells. Post-nadir TCR diversity decline inversely tracked overall survival among those who died.

Germline V gene sequence: CDR1 LNHNV, CDR2 YYDKDF (reference sequence). This CDR3 region has 13 residues. Trimming pared 0 bases from V and 4 bases from J, leaving 6 bases between. The chain employs TRBV15 and TRBJ1-1; the D is unclear. The material sequenced was peripheral blood, taken from a patient treated with proton-based radiotherapy. This clonotype was sampled from a man older than 75 with esophageal cancer. DNA of the CDR3: TGTGCCACCAGCAGAGAACGATCCACTGAAGCTTTCTTT. Residues: CATSRERSTEAFF.